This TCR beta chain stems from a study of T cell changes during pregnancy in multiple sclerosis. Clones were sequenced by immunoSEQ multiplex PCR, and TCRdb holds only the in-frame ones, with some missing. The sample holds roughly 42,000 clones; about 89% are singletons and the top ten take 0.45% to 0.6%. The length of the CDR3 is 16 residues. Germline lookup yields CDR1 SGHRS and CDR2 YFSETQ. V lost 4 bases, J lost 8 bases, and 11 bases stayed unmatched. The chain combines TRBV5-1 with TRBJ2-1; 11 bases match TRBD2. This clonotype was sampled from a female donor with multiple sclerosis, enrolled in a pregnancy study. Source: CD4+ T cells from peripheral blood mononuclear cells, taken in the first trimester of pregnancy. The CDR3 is CASSPTGTSGQDEQFF. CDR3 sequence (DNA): TGCGCCAGCAGCCCGACCGGGACTAGCGGACAAGATGAGCAGTTCTTC.